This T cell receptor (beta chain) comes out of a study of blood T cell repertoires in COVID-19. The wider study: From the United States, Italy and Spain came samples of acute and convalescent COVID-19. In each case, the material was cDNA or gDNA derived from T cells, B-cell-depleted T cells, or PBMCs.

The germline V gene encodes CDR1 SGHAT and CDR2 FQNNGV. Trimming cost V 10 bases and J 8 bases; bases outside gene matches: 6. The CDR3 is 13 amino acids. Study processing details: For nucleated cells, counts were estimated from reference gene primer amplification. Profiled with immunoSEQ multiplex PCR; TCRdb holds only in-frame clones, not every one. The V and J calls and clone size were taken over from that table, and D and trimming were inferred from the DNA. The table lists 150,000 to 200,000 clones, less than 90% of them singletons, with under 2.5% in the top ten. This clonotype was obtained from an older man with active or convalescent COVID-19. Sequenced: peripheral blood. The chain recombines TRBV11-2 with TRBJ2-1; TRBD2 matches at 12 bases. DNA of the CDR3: TGTGCCACCAACCTAGCGGGAGGGGATGAGCAGTTCTTC. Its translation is CATNLAGGDEQFF.